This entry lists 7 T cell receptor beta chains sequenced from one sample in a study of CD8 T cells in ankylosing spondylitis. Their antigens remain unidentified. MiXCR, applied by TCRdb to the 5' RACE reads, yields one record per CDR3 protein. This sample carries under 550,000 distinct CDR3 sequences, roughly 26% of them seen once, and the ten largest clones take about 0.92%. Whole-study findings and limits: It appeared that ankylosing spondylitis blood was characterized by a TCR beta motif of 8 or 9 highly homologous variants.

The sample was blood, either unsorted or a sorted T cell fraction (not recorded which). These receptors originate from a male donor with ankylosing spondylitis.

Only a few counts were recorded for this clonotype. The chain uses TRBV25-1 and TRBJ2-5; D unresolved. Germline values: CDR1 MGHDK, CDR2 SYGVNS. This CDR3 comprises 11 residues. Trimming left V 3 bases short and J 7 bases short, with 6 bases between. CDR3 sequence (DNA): TGTGCCAGCAGTGATAGCTGGACCCAGTACTTC. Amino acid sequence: CASSDSWTQYF. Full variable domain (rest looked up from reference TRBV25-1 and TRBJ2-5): EADIYQTPRYLVIGTGKKITLECSQTMGHDKMYWYQQDPGMELHLIHYSYGVNSTEKGDLSSESTVSRIRTEHFPLTLESARPSHTSQYLCASSDSWTQYFGPGTRLLVL.

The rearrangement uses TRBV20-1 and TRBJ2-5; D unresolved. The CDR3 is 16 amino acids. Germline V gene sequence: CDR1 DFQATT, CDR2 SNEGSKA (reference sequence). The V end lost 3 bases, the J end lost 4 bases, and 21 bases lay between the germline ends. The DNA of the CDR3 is TGCAGTGCTAGTTCCTGGGAACCCACCCAATCAGAGACCCAGTACTTC. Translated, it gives CSASSWEPTQSETQYF.

The CDR3 coding sequence is TGCGCCAGCAGCCTCTTGGGCAGGAAGTACTCTGAAGCTTTCTTT. This sequence encodes CASSLLGRKYSEAFF. The chain combines TRBV5-1 with TRBJ1-1, with D hard to call. CDR3 length: 15 residues. Deletions cut 4 bases from V and 6 bases from J, with 19 bases between. Germline-derived CDR1 and CDR2 are SGHRS and YFSETQ.

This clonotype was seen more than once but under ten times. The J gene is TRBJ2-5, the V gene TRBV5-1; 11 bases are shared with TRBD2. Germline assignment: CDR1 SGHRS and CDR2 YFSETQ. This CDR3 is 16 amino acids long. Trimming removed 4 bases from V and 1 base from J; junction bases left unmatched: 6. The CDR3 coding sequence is TGCGCCAGCAGCCCGGGACTAGCGGTGATCCAAGAGACCCAGTACTTC. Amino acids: CASSPGLAVIQETQYF.

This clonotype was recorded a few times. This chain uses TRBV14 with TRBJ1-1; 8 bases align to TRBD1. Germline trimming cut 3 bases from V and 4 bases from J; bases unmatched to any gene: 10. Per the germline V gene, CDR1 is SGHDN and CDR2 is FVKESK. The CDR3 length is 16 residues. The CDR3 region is CASSQMPGTGGTEAFF. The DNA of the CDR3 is TGTGCCAGCAGCCAGATGCCTGGGACAGGAGGCACTGAAGCTTTCTTT.

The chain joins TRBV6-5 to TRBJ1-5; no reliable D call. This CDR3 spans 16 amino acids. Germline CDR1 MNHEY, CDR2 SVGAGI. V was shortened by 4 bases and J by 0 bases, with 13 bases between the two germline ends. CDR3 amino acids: CASSSRLSNSNQPQHF. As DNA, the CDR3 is TGTGCCAGCAGTTCTCGGCTGAGCAATAGCAATCAGCCCCAGCATTTT.

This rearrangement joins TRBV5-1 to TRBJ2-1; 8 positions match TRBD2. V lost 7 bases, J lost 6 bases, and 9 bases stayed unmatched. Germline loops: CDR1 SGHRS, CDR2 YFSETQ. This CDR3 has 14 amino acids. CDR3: CASSNQLAANEQFF. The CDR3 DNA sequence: TGCGCCAGCTCAAATCAACTAGCGGCCAATGAGCAGTTCTTC. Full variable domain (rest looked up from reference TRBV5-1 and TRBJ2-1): KAGVTQTPRYLIKTRGQQVTLSCSPISGHRSVSWYQQTPGQGLQFLFEYFSETQRNKGNFPGRFSGRQFSNSRSEMNVSTLELGDSALYLCASSNQLAANEQFFGPGTRLTVL.